Sequencing of this TCR beta chain was carried out in a study of blood T cell repertoires in COVID-19. About the study: Acute and convalescent COVID-19 samples came from the United States, Italy and Spain. The cDNA or gDNA used as material had been derived from T cells, B-cell-depleted T cells, or PBMCs.

In the original processing: Amplification of reference gene primers was used by the study to estimate nucleated cell counts. Libraries were prepared by immunoSEQ multiplex PCR; TCRdb keeps only in-frame clonotypes and omits some of them. The V and J calls and the clone size are those of that table, but D and trimming were determined from the DNA. The data contain hundreds of thousands of clones, almost 85% of them singletons. V shed 6 bases, J shed 5 bases, and the junction held 9 bases outside the gene matches. Germline V lookup: CDR1 MNHNY, CDR2 SVGAGI (reference sequence). This CDR3 is 16 amino acids long.

The sample comprised peripheral blood. This chain connects TRBV6-6 to TRBJ2-2; 10 bases match TRBD2. The sequence derives from a man aged 50-59 years with active or convalescent COVID-19. The CDR3 protein is CASRAAGGPGTGELFF. CDR3 bases: TGTGCCAGCAGGGCAGCGGGAGGGCCGGGTACCGGGGAGCTGTTTTTT.